These 25 T cell receptor beta chains were sequenced from one sample in a study of cytotoxic CD8 clonotypes in ibrutinib-treated CLL. Here immunoSEQ multiplex PCR was the method, and the copy in TCRdb shows in-frame clones only, minus some. The data show a few hundred thousand clones, over 55% seen once. This sample comprised PBMCs, obtained after 36 months of ibrutinib treatment. The receptor set was obtained from a human donor with chronic lymphocytic leukemia.

The chain combines TRBV27 with TRBJ2-7, with 15 positions matching TRBD2. The CDR3 has 14 residues. CDR1 and CDR2 (germline): MNHEY, SMNVEV (reference sequence). V shed 8 bases, J shed 2 bases, and the junction held 1 base outside the gene matches. CDR3 residues: CASRTSGGAYEQYF. The DNA for the CDR3 is TGTGCCAGCCGGACTAGCGGGGGGGCCTACGAGCAGTACTTC.

J is TRBJ1-2 and V is TRBV10-3; D is perhaps TRBD1 (6 bases). Trimming removed 3 bases from V and 3 bases from J, with 17 bases in between. Germline assignment: CDR1 ENHRY and CDR2 SYGVKD. The CDR3 spans 16 residues. The CDR3 loop is CAISEQTGGGYYGYTF. The CDR3 DNA reads as TGTGCCATCAGTGAACAGACGGGGGGCGGCTACTATGGCTACACCTTC.

The gene calls are TRBV15 and TRBJ2-3; D is unclear. Trimming shortened V by 4 bases and J by 0 bases, and 2 bases separated the two germline ends. The CDR3 loop spans 12 amino acids. Germline CDR1 LNHNV, CDR2 YYDKDF (reference sequence). CDR3 region: CATSKSTDTQYF. Here the CDR3 DNA reads TGTGCCACCAGCAAGAGCACAGATACGCAGTATTTT.

This rearrangement joins TRBV6-5 to TRBJ2-5; 9 bases fit TRBD1. The DNA end is more similar to TRBJ2-7, so the J call may be wrong. The CDR3 runs 14 residues. Germline CDR1 is MNHEY and CDR2 is SVGAGI. CDR3 sequence reads: CASSYGGQGREQYF. In DNA, the CDR3 is TGTGCCAGCAGTTACGGGGGACAGGGTCGCGAGCAGTACTTC.

The chain is built from TRBV25-1 and TRBJ2-3; 8 nucleotides match TRBD1. V gave up 1 base and J gave up 1 base; unmatched junction bases: 1. The CDR3 spans 15 residues. Germline V lookup: CDR1 MGHDK, CDR2 SYGVNS. DNA for the CDR3: TGTGCCAGCAGTGAATGGGGACAGGGCACAGATACGCAGTATTTT. Amino acids: CASSEWGQGTDTQYF.

The CDR3 spells CASSYGSGGHYEQYF. The CDR3 nucleotides read TGTGCCAGCAGTTACGGCTCCGGGGGGCACTACGAGCAGTACTTC. V gene TRBV6-5 combines with J gene TRBJ2-7, with D perhaps matching TRBD2 (7 bases). The CDR3 sequence is 15 residues long. The V gene's germline CDR1 is MNHEY and CDR2 SVGAGI. Deletions cut 2 bases from V and 3 bases from J, with 14 bases between.

The J gene is TRBJ2-1, the V gene TRBV29-1; TRBD2 aligns across 12 bases. From germline, CDR1 is SQVTM and CDR2 ANQGSEA. This CDR3 contains 18 residues. V trimming: 3 bases; J trimming: 0 bases; junction bases outside the gene matches: 9. The CDR3 is CSVERLAGVKSSYNEQFF. The CDR3 DNA sequence: TGCAGCGTTGAGAGACTAGCGGGAGTGAAGAGCTCCTACAATGAGCAGTTCTTC.

The CDR3 sequence is CASTGTANTGELFF. The DNA of the CDR3 is TGTGCCAGCACTGGGACAGCCAACACCGGGGAGCTGTTTTTT. The chain joins TRBV9 to TRBJ2-2; the match to TRBD1 covers 7 bases. The CDR3 consists of 14 residues. Germline V gives CDR1 SGDLS, CDR2 YYNGEE. Trimming at V came to 6 bases and at J to 2 bases, leaving 4 bases not matched to a gene.

The table lists this clone with a count of one. The rearrangement links TRBV11-2 to TRBJ2-7; 7 positions match TRBD2. Germline-derived CDR1 and CDR2 are SGHAT and FQNNGV. V gave up 5 bases and J gave up 2 bases; unmatched junction bases: 12. This CDR3 is built from 16 residues. The chain's CDR3 is CASSPVSGGTAYEQYF. CDR3 nucleotide sequence: TGTGCCAGCAGCCCAGTTTCGGGGGGTACAGCCTACGAGCAGTACTTC. The complete variable domain, with remaining parts taken from reference TRBV11-2 and TRBJ2-7, reads EAGVAQSPRYKIIEKRQSVAFWCNPISGHATLYWYQQILGQGPKLLIQFQNNGVVDDSQLPKDRFSAERLKGVDSTLKIQPAKLEDSAVYLCASSPVSGGTAYEQYFGPGTRLTVT.

This clone was counted between two and nine times. The chain is built from TRBV5-1 and TRBJ1-2; no clear D gene. Trimming removed 0 bases at V and 8 bases at J, with 8 bases between. Germline V gives CDR1 SGHRS, CDR2 YFSETQ. The CDR3 is 12 residues long. The CDR3 nucleotides are TGCGCCAGCAGCTTGGACGGAAAAGGCTACACCTTC. Protein sequence: CASSLDGKGYTF. The full variable domain, completed using reference TRBV5-1 and TRBJ1-2, is KAGVTQTPRYLIKTRGQQVTLSCSPISGHRSVSWYQQTPGQGLQFLFEYFSETQRNKGNFPGRFSGRQFSNSRSEMNVSTLELGDSALYLCASSLDGKGYTFGSGTRLTVV.

This clone was observed a few times. The chain combines TRBV5-4 with TRBJ2-5; D tentatively reads TRBD1 or TRBD2 (6 bases each). In germline, CDR1 is SGHNT, CDR2 YYREEE (reference sequence). V was shortened by 0 bases and J by 5 bases, with 14 bases between the two germline ends. The CDR3 is 15 amino acids. CDR3 DNA: TGTGCCAGCAGCTTGGGATTAGGGGGGAAGGAGACCCAGTACTTC. Its protein is CASSLGLGGKETQYF.

The CDR3 protein is CASSQYTGAEAFF. The DNA of the CDR3 is TGTGCCAGCAGCCAGTATACAGGGGCTGAAGCTTTCTTT. This sequence joins TRBV11-3 and TRBJ1-1, with 7 bases that match TRBD1. The V gene's germline CDR1 is SGHNT and CDR2 YENEEA. J gave up 6 bases and V 5 bases, and 6 bases lay outside the gene matches. The CDR3 covers 13 residues. The whole variable domain, filled in from reference TRBV11-3 and TRBJ1-1, reads EAGVVQSPRYKIIEKKQPVAFWCNPISGHNTLYWYLQNLGQGPELLIRYENEEAVDDSQLPKDRFSAERLKGVDSTLKIQPAELGDSAVYLCASSQYTGAEAFFGQGTRLTVV.

V usage is TRBV6-1 and J usage is TRBJ2-5; D is unresolved. V was clipped by 6 bases and J by 5 bases, with 10 bases between them. CDR3 length: 12 residues. Germline V gene lookup returns CDR1 MNHNS and CDR2 SASEGT. CDR3 DNA: TGTGCCAGCAGGGCAGAGGCGGAGACCCAGTACTTC. Translating it yields CASRAEAETQYF.

The chain has TRBV10-2 and TRBJ2-1, with a weak D call TRBD2 (6 bases). The CDR3 covers 15 residues. Germline V lookup: CDR1 WSHSY, CDR2 SAAADI. Trimming removed 5 bases from V and 8 bases from J, with 19 bases in between. The CDR3 sequence is CASSLADLTGDEQFF. CDR3 nucleotide sequence: TGCGCCAGCAGTTTAGCGGACCTAACGGGGGATGAGCAGTTCTTC.

J is TRBJ2-5 and V is TRBV4-1, with D possibly matching TRBD1 (6 bases). The CDR3 totals 16 residues. V shed 8 bases and J shed 2 bases, with 21 bases lying between them. The germline gives CDR1 MGHRA, CDR2 YSYEKL. CDR3 loop: CASSGQGTTRQETQYF. DNA of the CDR3: TGCGCCAGCTCCGGGCAGGGGACAACGAGACAAGAGACCCAGTACTTC.

V usage is TRBV9 and J usage is TRBJ2-1; D may match TRBD1 or TRBD2 (5 bases each). Germline assignment: CDR1 SGDLS and CDR2 YYNGEE. Trimming removed 4 bases at V and 1 base at J, with 18 bases between. This CDR3 is 17 amino acids long. The CDR3 protein is CASSPRLRGGSYNEQFF. The DNA of the CDR3 is TGTGCCAGCAGCCCTAGGCTGAGGGGCGGATCCTACAATGAGCAGTTCTTC.

The V gene is TRBV15, the J gene TRBJ2-1, with unresolved D. Germline loops: CDR1 LNHNV, CDR2 YYDKDF (reference sequence). V lost 0 bases, J lost 5 bases, and 5 bases lay in between. There are 13 residues in the CDR3. CDR3: CATSRDLNNEQFF. The CDR3 nucleotides are TGTGCCACCAGCAGAGATCTAAACAATGAGCAGTTCTTC.

The chain employs TRBV15 and TRBJ2-3; D may match TRBD1 or TRBD2 (5 bases each). The CDR3 totals 14 residues. Per the germline V gene, CDR1 is LNHNV and CDR2 is YYDKDF (reference sequence). The germline V and J ends were trimmed by 6 bases and 0 bases, with 10 bases remaining between them. CDR3 bases: TGTGCCACCAGGTGGGACCCGAGCACAGATACGCAGTATTTT. Translating it yields CATRWDPSTDTQYF.

This clone occurred a few times. The V call is TRBV19, the J call TRBJ1-4; no definite D call. This CDR3 spans 17 amino acids. In germline, CDR1 is LNHDA, CDR2 SQIVND (reference sequence). With 1 base removed from V and 0 bases from J, the gap between germline ends came to 12 bases. This chain's CDR3 is CASSIVAGVSTNEKLFF. As DNA, the CDR3 is TGTGCCAGTAGTATAGTCGCCGGAGTATCAACTAATGAAAAACTGTTTTTT. The full variable domain, with the rest looked up from reference TRBV19 and TRBJ1-4, is DGGITQSPKYLFRKEGQNVTLSCEQNLNHDAMYWYRQDPGQGLRLIYYSQIVNDFQKGDIAEGYSVSREKKESFPLTVTSAQKNPTAFYLCASSIVAGVSTNEKLFFGSGTQLSVL.

V gene TRBV6-1 combines with J gene TRBJ2-7; 10 bases match TRBD1. CDR1 is MNHNS, CDR2 SASEGT, per germline. With 7 bases clipped from V and 3 bases from J, the junction kept 3 bases outside the gene matches. The CDR3 is 13 amino acids. CDR3 sequence reads: CASTRDRGYEQYF. The CDR3 DNA is TGTGCCAGCACCCGGGACAGGGGCTACGAGCAGTACTTC.

The J gene is TRBJ2-7, the V gene TRBV11-3, with 7 bases lining up with TRBD1. This CDR3 comprises 15 residues. The J segment lost 2 bases and the V segment lost 7 bases, leaving 11 bases of the junction unmatched. The germline V gene has CDR1 SGHNT and CDR2 YENEEA. The CDR3 coding sequence is TGTGCCAGCACCTCCATGACAGGGTTCACCTACGAGCAGTACTTC. This codes for CASTSMTGFTYEQYF.

The rearrangement uses TRBV6-6 and TRBJ2-5, with a weak D call TRBD1 (6 bases). CDR3 length: 15 amino acids. Trimming took 2 bases from V and 5 from J, leaving 15 bases between them. CDR1 and CDR2 (germline): MNHNY, SVGAGI (reference sequence). The CDR3 is CASSYSRGNDETQYF. The CDR3 nucleotides are TGTGCCAGCAGTTACAGCAGGGGAAACGACGAGACCCAGTACTTC.

This clone was detected only once. The gene calls are TRBV28 and TRBJ2-5; 13 bases match TRBD2. The CDR3 is 15 amino acids. Trimming at V came to 5 bases and at J to 5 bases, leaving 5 bases not matched to a gene. The V gene's germline CDR1 is MDHEN and CDR2 SYDVKM. The CDR3 sequence is CASSQLAGGRETQYF. The CDR3 bases are TGTGCCAGCAGTCAACTAGCGGGAGGGAGGGAGACCCAGTACTTC.

The V gene is TRBV4-3, the J gene TRBJ1-4, with D unresolved. Trimming removed 0 bases from V and 3 bases from J, with 17 bases in between. Germline CDR1 LGHNA, CDR2 YSLEER. The CDR3 extends over 18 amino acids. Written as DNA, the CDR3 is TGCGCCAGCAGCCAAGACCTTCTCGTAGGCAGTTCTAATGAAAAACTGTTTTTT. This gives the protein CASSQDLLVGSSNEKLFF.

The genes are TRBV7-2 and TRBJ2-2; D perhaps matches TRBD2 (5 bases). Germline V gives CDR1 SGHTA, CDR2 FQGNSA. The CDR3 sequence is 13 residues long. V was cut by 3 bases and J by 4 bases, with 6 bases left in between. The CDR3 coding sequence is TGTGCCAGCAGCTTTACTAGCACCGGGGAGCTGTTTTTT. It encodes CASSFTSTGELFF. The variable domain in full, completed from reference TRBV7-2 and TRBJ2-2, reads GAGVSQSPSNKVTEKGKDVELRCDPISGHTALYWYRQSLGQGLEFLIYFQGNSAPDKSGLPSDRFSAERTGGSVSTLTIQRTQQEDSAVYLCASSFTSTGELFFGEGSRLTVL.